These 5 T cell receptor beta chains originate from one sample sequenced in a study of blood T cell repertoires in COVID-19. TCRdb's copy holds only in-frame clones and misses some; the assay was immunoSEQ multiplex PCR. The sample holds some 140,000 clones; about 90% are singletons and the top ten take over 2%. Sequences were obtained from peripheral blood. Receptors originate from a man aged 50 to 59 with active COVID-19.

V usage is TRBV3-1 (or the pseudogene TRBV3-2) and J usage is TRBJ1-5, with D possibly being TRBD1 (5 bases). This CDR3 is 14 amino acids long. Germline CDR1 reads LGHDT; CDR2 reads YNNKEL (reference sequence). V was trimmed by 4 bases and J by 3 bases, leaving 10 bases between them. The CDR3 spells CASSPQGFNQPQHF. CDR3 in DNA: TGTGCCAGCAGCCCCCAGGGATTCAATCAGCCCCAGCATTTT.

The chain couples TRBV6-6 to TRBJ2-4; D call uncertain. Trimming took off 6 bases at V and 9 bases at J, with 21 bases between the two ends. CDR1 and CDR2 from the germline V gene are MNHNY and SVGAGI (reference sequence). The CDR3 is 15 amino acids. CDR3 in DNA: TGTGCCAGCAGCTCGCGGTTGGAGTCCAAGGCCATTCAGTACTTC. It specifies CASSSRLESKAIQYF.

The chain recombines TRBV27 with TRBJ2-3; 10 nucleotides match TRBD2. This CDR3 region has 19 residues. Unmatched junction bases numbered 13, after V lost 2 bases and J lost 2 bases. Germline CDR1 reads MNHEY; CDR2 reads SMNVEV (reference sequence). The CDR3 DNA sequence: TGTGCCAGCAGTTTACGGGGCCTAGCGGGGGCAAATCCCACAGATACGCAGTATTTT. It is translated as CASSLRGLAGANPTDTQYF.

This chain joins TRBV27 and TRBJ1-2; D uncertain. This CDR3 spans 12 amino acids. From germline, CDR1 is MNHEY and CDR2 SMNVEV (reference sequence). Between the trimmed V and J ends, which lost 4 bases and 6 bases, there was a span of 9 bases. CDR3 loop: CASSSHGDGYTF. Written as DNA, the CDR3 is TGTGCCAGCAGTTCCCACGGGGATGGCTACACCTTC.

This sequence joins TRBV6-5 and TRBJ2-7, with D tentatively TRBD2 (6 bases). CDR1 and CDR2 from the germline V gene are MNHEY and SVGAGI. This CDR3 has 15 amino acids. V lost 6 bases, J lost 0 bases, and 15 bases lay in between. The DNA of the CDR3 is TGTGCCAGCAGGGATAGAGCCGGGGGCTCCTACGAGCAGTACTTC. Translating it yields CASRDRAGGSYEQYF.